These T cell receptor beta chains were read from a single sample in a study of shared clonotypes between healthy human individuals. Here immunoSEQ multiplex PCR was the method, and the copy in TCRdb shows in-frame clones only, minus some. The sample includes 2 million to 2.5 million clones, under 97% seen only once; the top ten take about 0.13%. The sequenced material came from naive CD4+ T cells sorted from blood. These receptors all come from a man between 18 and 35 years old in good health. The CDR3 runs from the conserved cysteine through the conserved F or W. D genes are given only for firm matches. The size field is filled for only some rows; it gives once, few, many or a size class.

. TRBJ2-4 . TRBV7-9 TGTGCCAGCAGCTTAGGGCACCAGGGGAACATTCAGTACTTC CASSLGHQGNIQYF
TRBD1 TRBJ2-7 . TRBV6-1 TGTGCCAGCAGTGAAGTTGCAGGGGGTTACGAGCAGTACTTC CASSEVAGGYEQYF
TRBD2 TRBJ2-7 once TRBV6-6 TGTGCCAGCAGCCCCGCAGGGAGGGAGTATGGGCAGTACTTC CASSPAGREYGQYF
. TRBJ1-3 . TRBV28 TGTGCCAGCAGTTTAACGGCTGGAAACACCATATATTTT CASSLTAGNTIYF
TRBD2 TRBJ2-3 . TRBV4-1 TGCGCCAGCAGCCCCCCGGGGACTAGCGGGACAGATACGCAGTATTTT CASSPPGTSGTDTQYF
. TRBJ1-4 . TRBV6-1 TGTGCCAGCAGTGAACTCTGGGGAGCAACTAATGAAAAACTGTTTTTT CASSELWGATNEKLFF
. TRBJ2-7 . TRBV25-1 TGTGCCAGCATCCTAGGGGGAATTTCGACGGTGTCCTACGAGCAGTACTTC CASILGGISTVSYEQYF
. TRBJ2-7 . TRBV28 TGTGCCAGCTCCCCCGGGAGCAGCTTCAAGTACGAGCAGTACTTC CASSPGSSFKYEQYF
. TRBJ1-2 once TRBV6-5 TGTGCCAGCAGTTCATTCAGGGACGGTGGCTACACCTTC CASSSFRDGGYTF
TRBD2 TRBJ2-1 . TRBV4-3 TGCGCCAGCAGCCGTCAAATGCCGGGACTAGCGGGACTCTGGATCTACAATGAGCAGTTCTTC CASSRQMPGLAGLWIYNEQFF
TRBD1 TRBJ2-7 . TRBV6-4 TGTGCCAGCGGGAATCGACAGGGCACCTACGAGCAGTACTTC CASGNRQGTYEQYF
. TRBJ2-7 . TRBV9 TGTGCCAGCAGCGTGGAACCGAAACATACCTACGAGCAGTACTTC CASSVEPKHTYEQYF
. TRBJ2-5 . TRBV9 TGTGCCAGCAGCGTAGCTACAGCAACAGGCCAAGAGACCCAGTACTTC CASSVATATGQETQYF
. TRBJ2-2 . TRBV19 TGTGCCAGTAGTATAGAAAGGGCAGGGGCGGTCACCGGGGAGCTGTTTTTT CASSIERAGAVTGELFF
TRBD1 TRBJ1-6 . TRBV7-2 TGTGCCAGCAGCTCCCCGATGGACAGGGGTGATTCACCCCTCCACTTT CASSSPMDRGDSPLHF
TRBD2 TRBJ2-5 . TRBV7-9 TGTGCCAGCAGGTCAGGACTAGCGGGAGAGGGTCGGGACCAAGAGACCCAGTACTTC CASRSGLAGEGRDQETQYF
. TRBJ1-1 . TRBV9 TGTGCCAGCAGCCCGAGGCTTGGGGTGAACACTGAAGCTTTCTTT CASSPRLGVNTEAFF
. TRBJ2-2 . TRBV5-1 TGCGCCAGCAGCTCCCCAGGGAGTCCCACCGGGGAGCTGTTTTTT CASSSPGSPTGELFF
. TRBJ1-1 . TRBV6-1 TGTGCCAGCATGAGGCCCATGAACACTGAAGCTTTCTTT CASMRPMNTEAFF
. TRBJ1-1 . TRBV10-1 TGCGCCAGCAGTGATGGGTTCGCTGAAGCTTTCTTT CASSDGFAEAFF
. TRBJ2-7 . TRBV7-9 TGTGCCAGCAGCTTCCTTCGGGGGAGCTACGAGCAGTACTTC CASSFLRGSYEQYF
TRBD1 TRBJ2-1 . TRBV4-1 TGCGCCAGCAGCCAAGGGGACAGGGGTACCAATGAGCAGTTCTTC CASSQGDRGTNEQFF
TRBD2 TRBJ2-5 . TRBV30 TGTGCCTGGAGTGTGGGAGGGTACCAAGAGACCCAGTACTTC CAWSVGGYQETQYF
TRBD2 TRBJ2-3 . TRBV6-1 TGTGCCAGCAGTATTACGGGAGGGTTGCAAGATACGCAGTATTTT CASSITGGLQDTQYF
. TRBJ2-7 . TRBV7-2 TGTGCCAGCAGCCCAACCGCGGCTAGCTCCTACGAGCAGTACTTC CASSPTAASSYEQYF
TRBD2 TRBJ2-1 . TRBV5-6 TGTGCCAGCAGCGGCCTAGCGGGAGTGTCGAGCTCCTACAATGAGCAGTTCTTC CASSGLAGVSSSYNEQFF
. TRBJ1-2 . TRBV27 TGTGCCAGCAAGAGATTGGACGGACTGGGCTACACCTTC CASKRLDGLGYTF
. TRBJ1-1 . TRBV19 TGTGCCACTCACGGGGTAGGGAACACTGAAGCTTTCTTT CATHGVGNTEAFF
TRBD1 TRBJ1-6 . TRBV30 TGTGCCTGGAAAAGTGGACAGGGGTATAATTCACCCCTCCACTTT CAWKSGQGYNSPLHF
. TRBJ2-1 . TRBV4-1 TGCGCCAGCAGCCAAGTTCTGATTCTAAATGAGCAGTTCTTC CASSQVLILNEQFF
TRBD2 TRBJ2-1 . TRBV10-1 TGCGCCAGAGGGGGACTAGCGGGAGCCCTCAATGAGCAGTTCTTC CARGGLAGALNEQFF
TRBD1 TRBJ1-6 . TRBV5-4 TGTGCCAGCAGCTTCGGGACAGGGAATTCACCCCTCCACTTT CASSFGTGNSPLHF
TRBD1 TRBJ1-6 . TRBV15 TGTGCCACCAGCAGAGACCGGACAGGGGAAGGACCCCTCCACTTT CATSRDRTGEGPLHF
. TRBJ1-1 . TRBV4-1 TGCGCCAGCAGCCAACTTCGGGACGACACTGAAGCTTTCTTT CASSQLRDDTEAFF
TRBD1 TRBJ1-6 . TRBV28 TGTGCCAGCGGGACAGGGGGCTATGGGAATTCACCCCTCCACTTT CASGTGGYGNSPLHF
. TRBJ2-1 . TRBV6-5 TGTGCCAGCAGGCCCAGGGGAGGGTTCAATGAGCAGTTCTTC CASRPRGGFNEQFF
TRBD1 TRBJ2-2 . TRBV5-1 TGCGCCAGCAGCTTTGGACAGGGCCGGACCGGGGAGCTGTTTTTT CASSFGQGRTGELFF
. TRBJ1-1 . TRBV7-2 TGTGCCAGCAGCCGGAACACTGAAGCTTTCTTT CASSRNTEAFF
TRBD2 TRBJ2-1 . TRBV30 TGTGCCTGGAGTGCGACCCGTTTGACTAGCGGGGTGTACAATGAGCAGTTCTTC CAWSATRLTSGVYNEQFF
. TRBJ2-5 . TRBV7-2 TGTGCCAGCAGGTTGACAGTCCAAGAGACCCAGTACTTC CASRLTVQETQYF
. TRBJ2-7 once TRBV5-6 TGTGCCAGCAGCTTAGTCTCGGCCTACGAGCAGTACTTC CASSLVSAYEQYF
TRBD1 TRBJ2-2 . TRBV6-6 TGTGCCAGCAGCCCGGGACAGACTTACACCGGGGAGCTGTTTTTT CASSPGQTYTGELFF
TRBD2 TRBJ2-1 . TRBV5-4 TGTGCCAGCAGCTTGGATGGGACTAGCGGGATAAATGAGCAGTTCTTC CASSLDGTSGINEQFF
. TRBJ1-6 . TRBV30 TGTGCCTGGGAAGTCGGCGCGAGTAATTCACCCCTCCACTTT CAWEVGASNSPLHF
. TRBJ2-3 . TRBV10-3 TGTGCCATCAGTAAAAAAGACTCCTCCACAGATACGCAGTATTTT CAISKKDSSTDTQYF
. TRBJ1-3 . TRBV6-5 TGTGCCAGCAGTTCCGTTGCCGGAAACACCATATATTTT CASSSVAGNTIYF
TRBD1 TRBJ1-6 once TRBV30 TGTGCCTGGACCCCGACAGGGACCCATTCACCCCTCCACTTT CAWTPTGTHSPLHF
TRBD1 TRBJ2-7 . TRBV5-1 TGCGCCAGCAGCGTGACCGGGACAGGGGGCTCCGAGCAGTACTTC CASSVTGTGGSEQYF